This TCR beta chain was identified in a study of beta chain features in type 1 diabetes. At the level of the study: Age, gender and cell yields were alike across patients and healthy donors. Findings of the study overall: Within patients, naive, central memory and Treg TCRB repertoires seemed more similar than within healthy donors. Researchers report that Type 1 diabetes patients had moderately but significantly shorter TCRB CDR3s across all four CD4+ subsets.

This clone was recorded a few times. The antigen is undetermined. The isolated RNA, all of it, was reverse transcribed, so expressed TCRB transcripts were what got sequenced. The method was immunoSEQ multiplex PCR; TCRdb's version includes in-frame clones alone and lacks a portion of them. The sample holds about 650,000 clones, around 12% seen once. The germline V and J ends were trimmed by 4 bases and 1 base, with 11 bases remaining between them. The CDR3 consists of 15 residues. CDR1 and CDR2 from the germline V gene are SNHLY and FYNNEI. This sequence joins TRBV2 and TRBJ1-5, with a tentative D call TRBD1 (6 bases). The origin of this receptor is a man younger than 40 with type 1 diabetes. Sequenced material: naive CD4+ T cells from blood. CDR3 sequence (DNA): TGTGCCAGCAGTGGGGGGGGCAGAAGCAATCAGCCCCAGCATTTT. Translated, it gives CASSGGGRSNQPQHF.